One and the same sample provided the 32 T cell receptor beta chains below, sequenced in a study of CD8+ T cells in alopecia areata. RNA, once extracted, was reverse transcribed into cDNA for use as the sequencing template. Method: immunoSEQ multiplex PCR; TCRdb's copy keeps in-frame clones and lacks some. The data hold more than 90,000 clones, with approximately 63% observed a single time. The sample's treatment: oral pan-JAK inhibitor, 5-10 mg twice daily. The specimen was CD8+ T cells sorted from blood, collected at approximately week 55, from a patient treated with tofacitinib. The receptors come from a human donor with alopecia areata.

This clone was seen only a few times. The CDR3 bases are TGTGCCAGCAGCCAAGATTTTCAGGGGGCCGGTGAAGCTTTCTTT. The encoded protein is CASSQDFQGAGEAFF. The V and J genes are TRBV4-2 and TRBJ1-1, with 8 nucleotides matching TRBD1. CDR1 and CDR2 from the germline V gene are LGHNA and YNFKEQ. After removal of 0 bases from V and 7 bases from J, the junction contained 7 bases not matched to a gene. This CDR3 comprises 15 residues.

This clone has a single count. This chain connects TRBV4-2 to TRBJ1-1; a possible D gene is TRBD1 (5 bases). Germline loops: CDR1 LGHNA, CDR2 YNFKEQ. V dropped 5 bases and J dropped 5 bases, with 12 bases sitting between them. CDR3 length: 13 residues. The CDR3 DNA follows: TGTGCCAGCAGCGCCCTGGGGGGGACTGAAGCTTTCTTT. Translating it yields CASSALGGTEAFF.

The chain employs TRBV5-6 and TRBJ1-1, with TRBD1 as a possible D gene (6 bases). V shed 3 bases and J shed 6 bases, with 21 bases lying between them. Germline V gene data show CDR1 as SGHDT and CDR2 as YYEEEE. The length of the CDR3 is 16 residues. The CDR3 sequence: CASSCRRQATFPEAFF. As DNA, the CDR3 is TGTGCCAGCAGCTGCCGGCGACAGGCCACCTTTCCTGAAGCTTTCTTT.

The table lists this clone with a few counts. The CDR3 region is CSVPMGYGYTF. CDR3 sequence (DNA): TGCAGCGTCCCCATGGGATATGGCTACACCTTC. The chain links TRBV29-1 to TRBJ1-2; the D is unclear. Germline CDR1 reads SQVTM; CDR2 reads ANQGSEA. V was clipped by 6 bases and J by 5 bases, with 10 bases between them. CDR3 length: 11 amino acids.

This chain links TRBV6-5 with TRBJ1-1; 8 bases match TRBD1. The CDR3 has 15 residues. V was clipped by 1 base and J by 3 bases; unmatched bases: 4. From germline, CDR1 is MNHEY and CDR2 SVGAGI. Written as DNA, the CDR3 is TGTGCCAGCAGTTACTGGACAGGGCGGGACACTGAAGCTTTCTTT. This codes for CASSYWTGRDTEAFF.

This chain joins TRBV7-3 and TRBJ2-1; possibly TRBD2 for D (7 bases). Germline-derived CDR1 and CDR2 are SGHTA and FQGTGA. The CDR3 totals 14 residues. V gave up 3 bases and J gave up 9 bases, with 15 bases separating them. This CDR3 is CASSFSGGSSEQFF. The CDR3 DNA is TGTGCCAGCAGCTTCTCGGGGGGCTCAAGTGAGCAGTTCTTC.

The chain carries TRBV4-2 and TRBJ2-4; 10 nucleotides line up with TRBD1. Germline V gene sequence: CDR1 LGHNA, CDR2 YNFKEQ. J was trimmed by 5 bases and V by 3 bases; bases with no gene match: 10. The CDR3 runs to 17 residues. CDR3 sequence reads: CASSQGDRGGWENIQYF. CDR3 nucleotides: TGTGCCAGCAGCCAGGGGGACAGGGGAGGTTGGGAAAACATTCAGTACTTC.

This sequence joins TRBV6-5 and TRBJ2-1; D unresolved. CDR3 length equals 11 residues. Germline V gene lookup returns CDR1 MNHEY and CDR2 SVGAGI. The V and J ends lost 6 bases and 9 bases respectively, with 9 bases between them. CDR3 in DNA: TGTGCCAGCAGCTCAGCGATTGAGCAGTTCTTC. This encodes CASSSAIEQFF.

CDR3 sequence reads: CASSLSLYEQYF. The CDR3 DNA is TGTGCCAGCAGCTTAAGCCTTTACGAGCAGTACTTC. The J gene is TRBJ2-7, the V gene TRBV11-2; the D is unclear. This CDR3 has 12 residues. Germline V lookup: CDR1 SGHAT, CDR2 FQNNGV. Trimming cost V 2 bases and J 4 bases, with 6 bases left between them.

The genes are TRBV29-1 and TRBJ2-2; 10 nucleotides line up with TRBD1. CDR3 length: 14 residues. Germline trimming cut 3 bases from V and 6 bases from J; bases unmatched to any gene: 4. CDR1 and CDR2 from the germline V gene are SQVTM and ANQGSEA. The CDR3 nucleotides read TGCAGCGTTGAGGGGACAGGGGTTGCCGGGGAGCTGTTTTTT. Its protein product is CSVEGTGVAGELFF.

The chain employs TRBV29-1 and TRBJ1-4; the D is unclear. The CDR3 runs to 15 residues. Trimming took 4 bases from V and 0 from J, leaving 12 bases between them. Germline V gene data show CDR1 as SQVTM and CDR2 as ANQGSEA. The CDR3 loop reads CSVAGGSSTNEKLFF. In DNA, the CDR3 is TGCAGCGTTGCGGGCGGCTCCTCAACTAATGAAAAACTGTTTTTT.

This clone has more than one count but fewer than ten. The chain couples TRBV5-1 to TRBJ2-7; possibly TRBD2 for D (6 bases). Germline CDR1 SGHRS, CDR2 YFSETQ. The V and J ends lost 1 base and 2 bases respectively, with 13 bases between them. The CDR3 covers 15 residues. CDR3 in amino acids: CASSLTRESTYEQYF. The CDR3 bases are TGCGCCAGCAGCTTGACGCGGGAATCAACCTACGAGCAGTACTTC.

A few counts support this clone. The chain links TRBV19 to TRBJ2-5; weak D call: TRBD1 (6 bases). Per germline, CDR1 LNHDA and CDR2 SQIVND (reference sequence). The CDR3 sequence is 17 residues long. V was pared by 4 bases and J by 2 bases, with 20 bases between. CDR3 in amino acids: CASSTNSQGKGQETQYF. The CDR3 DNA sequence: TGTGCCAGTAGTACTAATAGTCAGGGGAAGGGACAAGAGACCCAGTACTTC.

The chain links TRBV2 to TRBJ1-1, with 9 bases aligning to TRBD1. The CDR3 covers 13 residues. Trimming cost V 6 bases and J 4 bases; bases outside gene matches: 3. Germline V gene data show CDR1 as SNHLY and CDR2 as FYNNEI. The DNA for the CDR3 is TGTGCCAGCAGCCCGGGACAGGGCACTGAAGCTTTCTTT. Protein product: CASSPGQGTEAFF.

The chain carries TRBV7-9 and TRBJ2-2, with D maybe TRBD1 (6 bases). Germline V lookup: CDR1 SEHNR, CDR2 FQNEAQ (reference sequence). V shed 1 base and J shed 6 bases, with 15 bases lying between them. The CDR3 covers 16 residues. Here the CDR3 DNA reads TGTGCCAGCAGCTTAGATGAACAGGGTATTGCCGGGGAGCTGTTTTTT. As protein: CASSLDEQGIAGELFF. The variable domain in full, with the rest retrieved from reference TRBV7-9 and TRBJ2-2, is DTGVSQNPRHKITKRGQNVTFRCDPISEHNRLYWYRQTLGQGPEFLTYFQNEAQLEKSRLLSDRFSAERPKGSFSTLEIQRTEQGDSAMYLCASSLDEQGIAGELFFGEGSRLTVL.

The genes are TRBV4-2 and TRBJ1-1; a possible D gene is TRBD1 (5 bases). Trimming took 1 base from V and 4 from J, leaving 10 bases between them. Germline CDR1 is LGHNA and CDR2 is YNFKEQ. This CDR3 contains 14 residues. The CDR3, as DNA: TGTGCCAGCAGCCAAGGCGCAGGGATCACTGAAGCTTTCTTT. Protein product: CASSQGAGITEAFF.

J is TRBJ1-1 and V is TRBV5-1; possible D gene TRBD1, 6 bases. The germline CDR1 and CDR2 sequences are SGHRS and YFSETQ. The CDR3 totals 14 residues. V dropped 3 bases and J dropped 4 bases, with 13 bases sitting between them. In DNA form, the CDR3 reads TGCGCCAGCAGCTCCACAGGGATGGGCACTGAAGCTTTCTTT. Its translation is CASSSTGMGTEAFF.

This clone was picked up a small number of times. Other DNA sequences within the sample encode an identical CDR3. The CDR3 reads CSVVSTEAFF. DNA of the CDR3: TGCAGCGTTGTTTCCACTGAAGCTTTCTTT. The chain recombines TRBV29-1 with TRBJ1-1; unclear D gene. The CDR3 extends over 10 amino acids. The germline CDR1 and CDR2 sequences are SQVTM and ANQGSEA. The germline V and J ends were trimmed by 4 bases and 4 bases, with 4 bases remaining between them.

The genes are TRBV15 and TRBJ2-1; D may be TRBD1 or TRBD2 (5 bases each). Trimming shortened V by 3 bases and J by 9 bases, and 12 bases separated the two germline ends. The CDR3 contains 13 residues. Germline CDR1 is LNHNV and CDR2 is YYDKDF (reference sequence). CDR3 in amino acids: CATSRSVGVEQFF. DNA of the CDR3: TGTGCCACCAGCAGGAGCGTGGGGGTTGAGCAGTTCTTC.

This clone was detected only a few times. This chain uses TRBV6-5 with TRBJ1-1, with D hard to call. V shed 2 bases and J shed 1 base, with 2 bases lying between them. The CDR3 contains 12 residues. Germline V CDR1 and CDR2: MNHEY, SVGAGI. This CDR3 reads CASSYRNTEAFF. CDR3 in DNA: TGTGCCAGCAGTTACAGGAACACTGAAGCTTTCTTT.

This chain uses TRBV30 with TRBJ2-1; TRBD2 matches 8 bases. V lost 4 bases, J lost 6 bases, and 11 bases stayed unmatched. The CDR3 covers 15 residues. Germline values: CDR1 GTSNPN, CDR2 SVGIG (reference sequence). The DNA for the CDR3 is TGTGCCTGGAATGCCCCACTAGCGGTGGCCAATGAGCAGTTCTTC. Amino acids: CAWNAPLAVANEQFF.

The sample holds a few counts of this clone. The chain couples TRBV19 to TRBJ2-7; 8 bases agree with TRBD1. CDR3 size: 15 residues. Per germline, CDR1 LNHDA and CDR2 SQIVND (reference sequence). V was clipped by 5 bases and J by 3 bases; unmatched bases: 9. CDR3 nucleotides: TGTGCCAGTAGTCCCCGGGACAGGCCGGGCTACGAGCAGTACTTC. This translates into CASSPRDRPGYEQYF.

The V call is TRBV7-9, the J call TRBJ1-2, with unresolved D. Germline-derived CDR1 and CDR2 are SEHNR and FQNEAQ (reference sequence). The germline V and J ends were trimmed by 4 bases and 8 bases, with 8 bases remaining between them. This CDR3 comprises 11 residues. CDR3 nucleotides: TGTGCCAGCAGCTCCCGAGCAGGCTACACCTTC. Amino acid sequence: CASSSRAGYTF.

The V call is TRBV13, the J call TRBJ2-3, with TRBD2 as a possible D gene (5 bases). The ends were cut back, 4 bases at V and 0 bases at J, with 17 bases in the middle. This CDR3 comprises 17 residues. Germline V CDR1 and CDR2: PRHDT, FYEKMQ (reference sequence). As DNA, the CDR3 is TGTGCCAGCAGCTCCACTATGGCGGGTACGAGCACAGATACGCAGTATTTT. Translation gives CASSSTMAGTSTDTQYF.

The sample holds a few counts of this clone. J is TRBJ2-5 and V is TRBV5-4, with a tentative D call TRBD2 (6 bases). Deletions cut 3 bases from V and 0 bases from J, with 9 bases between. The CDR3 is 14 residues long. Germline V gene sequence: CDR1 SGHNT, CDR2 YYREEE (reference sequence). In DNA form, the CDR3 reads TGTGCCAGCAGCTCACCGGGGGACCAAGAGACCCAGTACTTC. Encoded protein: CASSSPGDQETQYF.

This clone has only a few counts. The CDR3 here is CSVVDSLSYEQYF. CDR3 bases: TGCAGCGTTGTTGACAGCCTATCCTACGAGCAGTACTTC. V is TRBV29-1 and J is TRBJ2-7; maybe TRBD1 (5 bases). Germline CDR1 reads SQVTM; CDR2 reads ANQGSEA. V lost 4 bases, J lost 1 base, and 11 bases lay in between. This CDR3 region has 13 residues.

The CDR3, as DNA: TGCGCCAGCAGCCAACGGACAGGGGCAAGCTCTGGAAACACCATATATTTT. Protein product: CASSQRTGASSGNTIYF. This chain joins TRBV4-1 and TRBJ1-3; TRBD1 agrees at 9 bases. CDR3 length: 17 residues. V lost 2 bases and J lost 0; bases outside the gene matches: 5. Germline V gene lookup returns CDR1 MGHRA and CDR2 YSYEKL.

This CDR3 reads CASSIGLNYGYTF. CDR3 sequence (DNA): TGTGCCAGCAGCATCGGACTTAACTATGGCTACACCTTC. This sequence joins TRBV13 and TRBJ1-2; D not resolved. V lost 5 bases, J lost 1 base, and 8 bases lay in between. Germline V gene lookup returns CDR1 PRHDT and CDR2 FYEKMQ (reference sequence). The length of the CDR3 is 13 residues.

This chain uses TRBV6-5 with TRBJ2-1; TRBD2 matches 10 bases. The CDR3 covers 15 residues. From germline, CDR1 is MNHEY and CDR2 SVGAGI. With 6 bases clipped from V and 4 bases from J, the junction kept 6 bases outside the gene matches. The CDR3 loop reads CASSPAGGSYNEQFF. The CDR3 DNA reads TGTGCCAGCAGCCCAGCGGGGGGGTCATACAATGAGCAGTTCTTC.

The genes are TRBV6-5 and TRBJ1-1; no clear D. The CDR3 covers 13 residues. CDR1 is MNHEY and CDR2 is SVGAGI in the germline V gene. The ends were cut back, 5 bases at V and 1 base at J, with 8 bases in the middle. The CDR3 bases are TGTGCCAGCAGTACATCAGGGAACACTGAAGCTTTCTTT. Its translation is CASSTSGNTEAFF.

Points on this clone: Other DNA sequences of this sample code for an identical CDR3. V usage is TRBV7-9 and J usage is TRBJ2-7, with unresolved D. V gave up 5 bases and J gave up 0 bases, with 2 bases separating them. This CDR3 is 11 amino acids long. CDR1 and CDR2 from the germline V gene are SEHNR and FQNEAQ (reference sequence). CDR3 DNA: TGTGCCAGCAGCCTCTCCTACGAGCAGTACTTC. The encoded protein is CASSLSYEQYF. The whole variable domain, filled in from reference TRBV7-9 and TRBJ2-7, reads DTGVSQNPRHKITKRGQNVTFRCDPISEHNRLYWYRQTLGQGPEFLTYFQNEAQLEKSRLLSDRFSAERPKGSFSTLEIQRTEQGDSAMYLCASSLSYEQYFGPGTRLTVT.

The V call is TRBV14, the J call TRBJ2-7, with 7 bases aligning to TRBD2. The CDR3 spans 15 residues. Trimming removed 5 bases from V and 0 bases from J; junction bases left unmatched: 7. Germline V gives CDR1 SGHDN, CDR2 FVKESK. The CDR3 DNA is TGTGCCAGCAGCGGGGAGGGGTTCAGCTCCTACGAGCAGTACTTC. It yields the protein CASSGEGFSSYEQYF. Supplemented by reference TRBV14 and TRBJ2-7, the full variable domain reads EAGVTQFPSHSVIEKGQTVTLRCDPISGHDNLYWYRRVMGKEIKFLLHFVKESKQDESGMPNNRFLAERTGGTYSTLKVQPAELEDSGVYFCASSGEGFSSYEQYFGPGTRLTVT.